This T cell receptor (beta chain) was observed in a study of breast tumors, draining lymph nodes, adjacent tissues. The CDR3 runs to 14 residues. With 3 bases removed from V and 7 bases from J, the gap between germline ends came to 15 bases. From germline, CDR1 is GTSNPN and CDR2 SVGIG (reference sequence). The lymph nodes were axillary draining lymph nodes from breast cancer patients. Findings of the study overall: Most tumor T cells seemingly derive from lymph node, then expand in tumor. Tumor T cell lymph node origin was a supported hypothesis, not proven. Tumor repertoires ranked between lymph nodes and nontumor tissue in diversity, with V and J gene preferences.

In TCRdb, the multiplex PCR reads were re-called with MiXCR into one record per CDR3 protein. The sample lists more than 250,000 distinct CDR3 sequences, under 35% occurring once. The sample holds many counts of this clonotype. Its antigen is as yet unknown. The sequencing sample was made of axillary lymph node tissue. This sequence was found in a female donor with breast cancer. Some clones in this sample may be carry-over from other donors' samples. This sequence joins TRBV30 and TRBJ2-2; a possible D gene is TRBD2 (6 bases). CDR3 protein: CAWRGGLRGGELFF. For the CDR3, the DNA is TGTGCCTGGAGGGGGGGACTCCGCGGCGGGGAGCTGTTTTTT.